This T cell receptor (beta chain) is drawn from a study of cytomegalovirus exposure and HLA in healthy donors listed by TCRdb under 2017. About the investigation overall: In an earlier analysis of 587 of the donors, 250 to 350 Gb of sequence data and approximately 120 million unique TCR beta sequences from about 190 million T cells were reported. To predict cytomegalovirus infection status, the study combined high-throughput TCR immunosequencing, statistical association of individual TCRs with disease status, and machine learning. All discovery cohort repertoires had been generated using a single sequencing platform. Because of strong linkage in the cohort, four or five DR-DQ haplotypes were treated as single units for association and clustering. The study profiled the T cell repertoires of under 850 subjects by immunosequencing and related them to cytomegalovirus serostatus. The number of donors typed differed by locus, with 629-630 for A, B, C, DRB1 and DQB1, 522 for DQA1, some 570 for DPA1, and roughly 450 for DPB1. A later analysis re-examined previously published TCR beta repertoires from around 670 donors and added high-resolution HLA genotyping to investigate patterns of TCR occurrence. Alongside the repertoire data, information on donor age, sex, ethnicity and CMV serostatus was compiled. In a later genetic analysis, genome-wide SNP genotypes for about 55% of the roughly 670 donors were used, and that subset was treated as a discovery cohort. Among the roughly 380 genotyped donors, approximately 76% belonged to the genetic ancestry cluster associated with self-reported Caucasian donors. Rather than using new phenotypic data, the later analysis identified candidate immune exposures from TCR beta sequences and from how often those sequences occurred across donors. Class I and class II HLA loci were covered by the typing at four-digit resolution. The study aimed to test whether cataloging public T cell receptors could reveal signatures of past pathogen exposure. In addition to the first cohort of 666 subjects, a separate validation cohort of 120 different subjects was used. An early release that covered more than 550 HLA-typed donors contained approximately 300 gigabases of sequencing data and around 80 million unique TCR sequences. Among 398 genotyped donors of the cohort, an average of approximately 200,000 unique TCR beta nucleotide sequences was sequenced per donor, of which about 20% were non-productive. An earlier analysis of several hundred of the donors used high-throughput TCR beta sequencing to judge whether each TCR beta V gene segment behaved as functional or pseudogenic.

In total, just over 650 healthy bone marrow donors made up the cohort. All cohort members were sampled while nominally healthy, although unrecorded immune exposures were likely present. The donor tested CMV seronegative and was one of the 352 seronegative cohort members. A peripheral blood sample was collected from each donor, and TCR beta sequencing was performed on peripheral blood mononuclear cells. Genomic DNA was extracted from the blood cell samples with the Qiagen DNeasy Blood Extraction Kit. Of note for this clone: Its binding antigen is unknown. There are no base qualities to consult, and no much larger clone falls within one base.

The method was the immunoSEQ multiplex PCR assay. For the multiplex PCR, a mixture combining 60 forward primers for TCR Vbeta segments and 13 reverse primers for TCR Jbeta segments was used. The CDR3 region of rearranged TCR beta genes was amplified from genomic DNA by a multiplex PCR assay. On the Illumina HiSeq System, the amplified TCR beta libraries were sequenced as 87-base-pair reads. From the authors' description of their analysis: A later analysis counted about 80 million unique TCR beta chains across the 550 to 800 repertoires, and roughly 9.9 million of these chains were shared by at least two donors. To remove PCR and sequencing errors, raw reads were error-corrected and collapsed into unique sequences using a nearest-neighbor algorithm that merged closely related sequences. Alignment of CDR3 sequences to IMGT reference sequences was used to assign V, D and J gene segments. For a sequence to be retained, a match of at least six nucleotides was required to both a V gene segment and a J gene segment. A rearrangement counted as productive if the CDR3 had no stop codons and remained in frame with V and J, and every other rearrangement counted as non-productive. Following IMGT convention, CDR3 was defined as the stretch from the second conserved V-encoded cysteine up to the conserved J-encoded phenylalanine. The earlier analysis of 587 of the donors excluded sequences that lacked an unambiguous match to a single V gene segment. In an earlier analysis of a few hundred of the donors, a V segment was called functional when productive rearrangements were above 56.7%, and segregating when the standard deviation between donors exceeded 5%. To diagnose cytomegalovirus status from the catalog of TCR beta chain sequences, a statistical classification framework was built. In a later analysis, TCR nucleotide sequences were compared against IMGT/GENE-DB human TR gene sequences so that V and J genes could be assigned. In a later analysis, CDR3 sequences and most-parsimonious VDJ recombination scenarios were assigned using the TCRdist pipeline. A later analysis defined each TCR beta chain by its CDR3 amino acid sequence plus V-gene family, and excluded reads lacking a unique V-gene family. As a way to deal with suspected cross-contamination and a sequencing artifact, a later analysis dropped 640 or so nucleotide sequences that were highly shared and had low generation probability. For each public chain, a later analysis derived a clonal expansion index from normalized ranks of inferred template counts within each repertoire. Generation probabilities in a later analysis came from a VDJ recombination model fitted to out-of-frame rearrangements, and those results were checked against IGoR. In a later analysis, TCR-TCR, TCR-HLA and TCR-CMV co-occurrence was scored with hypergeometric tests, and a repertoire-size bias correction was applied to TCR pairs. A later analysis estimated false discovery rates by permuting HLA or CMV assignments 20 times. In a later analysis, co-occurring TCRs were grouped using DBSCAN, and TCRdist sequence similarity was added for clustering within HLA-allele-positive subsets. Repertoires with fewer than 30,000 or more than 120,000 public chains were left out of co-occurrence clustering, as were about five repertoires with anomalous nucleotide sharing. TCRdb obtained this table from immuneACCESS and retained in-frame rearrangements with V and J assigned. These tables miss some clones; where compared with another copy, unresolved V genes account for less than half of the shortfall, and the remainder is unexplained. V, J and clone size derive from that table, while D and trimming were established from the DNA sequence. For this sample there are tens of thousands of clones; roughly 74% appear just once. The biggest ten clones account for roughly 2% of the sample.

After removal of 0 bases from V and 6 bases from J, the junction retains 2 bases not matched to a gene. The CDR3 holds 14 amino acids from the cysteine to the phenylalanine. Here the CDR3 DNA is all that survives: 42 bases in frame from base 1. CDR1 is given as SGDLS and CDR2 as YYNGEE, both from the germline V gene. Here is what the overall study found, with its caveats: Most TCR sequences were observed very rarely across donors, whereas some public TCRs were present in many individuals. The earlier analysis of approximately 560 of the donors excluded about 16 rarely observed V segments, including chromosome 9 orphons, because counts were too low. According to a later genetic analysis, donors in an Asian-associated ancestry cluster had fewer N-insertions in productive TCRs than the approximately 650-donor mean. Only TCR beta chains were sequenced in this cohort, and the absence of alpha or paired-chain data limited detectable features. V-gene and J-gene trimming of TCR beta chains was associated with a missense DCLRE1C variant in a later genetic analysis, and the association was replicated in an independent cohort. In both the original and validation cohorts, the classifier was reported to diagnose cytomegalovirus status with high specificity and sensitivity. Linkage disequilibrium might explain the correlated functional status among segregating V segments, but an unknown experimental factor could not be ruled out. A few of the identified cytomegalovirus-associated TCR beta chains were confirmed in vitro to be specific for cytomegalovirus antigens. According to a later analysis, parvovirus B19, influenza, CMV and Epstein-Barr virus appeared linked to several top co-occurrence clusters. The sequencing pipeline was judged likely to have produced a cluster of highly shared sequence variants as a technical artifact. A later analysis found that HLA-associated TCR beta chains were more clonally expanded and had lower generation probabilities than equally common non-associated chains. When HLA alleles, especially DR and DQ, strongly co-occurred, TCR associations were difficult to assign to individual alleles. A later analysis found that TCR association rates varied across HLA loci, with DRB1 alleles showing the most associated TCRs and HLA-C alleles the fewest. An earlier analysis of several hundred of the donors showed that most TCR beta V segments appeared in productive rearrangements either about 87% or about 30% of the time, which broadly matched IMGT annotations. Because some donors lacked HLA typing at each locus, the association tests relied only on the typed subset. In a later analysis, around 17,000 TCR beta sequences were associated with specific HLA alleles at a false discovery rate of 0.05. In the study, approximately 150 TCR beta chains were listed as associated with cytomegalovirus. The authors suggested that the approach could potentially be generalized to other disease states and immunological phenotypes. Presence/absence analyses assumed roughly uniform sequencing depth across donors, an assumption that may not hold. In a later analysis, most CMV-associated TCR beta chains were found to appear HLA-restricted, with HLA associations seemingly driven largely by CMV exposure. A further reported finding was that TCR beta sequences accurately predicted the HLA-A and HLA-B alleles for most subjects in the first cohort. CMV serostatus was the only immune exposure information available for the cohort. Because the 87-base-pair reads could not distinguish some IMGT-functional V segments, including TRBV6-2 and TRBV6-3, those segments were excluded.

The rearrangement combines TRBV9 with TRBJ2-1, with 8 bases aligning to TRBD2. The sample comprised PBMCs. The TCR originated in a man aged 40-49 years in good health and CMV-seronegative. The sequenced DNA: TGTGCCAGCAGCGTAGTACTAGCGGCCAATGAGCAGTTCTTC. It specifies CASSVVLAANEQFF.